The 2 T cell receptor beta chains given below trace back to one sample, sequenced in a study of regulatory and conventional T cells in RAG deficiency. The repertoire was sequenced with immunoSEQ multiplex PCR; TCRdb's copy has only in-frame clones and lacks some. The data show about 12,000 clones, roughly 94% seen once. Genomic DNA came from blood regulatory T cells gated CD4+ CD25-high CD127-low. This sample also appeared in a second study, on regulatory T cells. That paper adds: The PCR used 52 TRBV and 13 TRBJ primers.

The sequencing sample was made of CD127- CD25+ CD4+ Tregs sorted from blood. All receptors come from a human donor in good health.

The chain is built from TRBV6-5 and TRBJ2-5, with TRBD2 matching over 12 bases. V was pared by 7 bases and J by 7 bases, with 7 bases of the junction left unmatched. This CDR3 region has 14 residues. Germline V CDR1 and CDR2: MNHEY, SVGAGI. CDR3 DNA: TGTGCCAGCACAGGACTAGCGGGGCGGGGGACCCAGTACTTC. It yields the protein CASTGLAGRGTQYF.

The chain combines TRBV6-1 with TRBJ1-5, with D hard to call. Trimming cost V 8 bases and J 0 bases, with 14 bases left between them. The germline gives CDR1 MNHNS, CDR2 SASEGT. The CDR3 consists of 15 residues. CDR3 sequence (DNA): TGTGCCAGCTGTGTTTTCGTCAGTAGCAATCAGCCCCAGCATTTT. Its translation is CASCVFVSSNQPQHF.